This TCR beta chain appears in the sequencing data of a study of HIV-infected patients and healthy controls. cDNA was made from about 480 ng RNA using alpha and beta constant primers. Separate chain-specific third strand synthesis with multiplexing indices produced the alpha and beta libraries. Second strand synthesis was primed from the SP2 site. TCRdb itself ran the 5' RACE reads through MiXCR, one entry per CDR3 protein. The sample lists 5,000 to 5,500 distinct CDR3 sequences; about 8.7% were seen once. This CDR3 is built from 13 residues. With V trimmed by 6 bases and J by 3 bases, 1 base remained unmatched. In germline, CDR1 is SNHLY, CDR2 FYNNEI. No cell fractionation was done, so the repertoire covers all unsorted peripheral blood T cells. This clonotype was counted only a few times.

The V gene is TRBV2, the J gene TRBJ2-3; 9 positions agree with TRBD1. The sample consisted of blood, taken before antiretroviral therapy. This TCR derives from an adult with HIV infection. The CDR3 DNA sequence: TGTGCCAGCAGGGACAGGGGAACAGATACGCAGTATTTT. Translated: CASRDRGTDTQYF.